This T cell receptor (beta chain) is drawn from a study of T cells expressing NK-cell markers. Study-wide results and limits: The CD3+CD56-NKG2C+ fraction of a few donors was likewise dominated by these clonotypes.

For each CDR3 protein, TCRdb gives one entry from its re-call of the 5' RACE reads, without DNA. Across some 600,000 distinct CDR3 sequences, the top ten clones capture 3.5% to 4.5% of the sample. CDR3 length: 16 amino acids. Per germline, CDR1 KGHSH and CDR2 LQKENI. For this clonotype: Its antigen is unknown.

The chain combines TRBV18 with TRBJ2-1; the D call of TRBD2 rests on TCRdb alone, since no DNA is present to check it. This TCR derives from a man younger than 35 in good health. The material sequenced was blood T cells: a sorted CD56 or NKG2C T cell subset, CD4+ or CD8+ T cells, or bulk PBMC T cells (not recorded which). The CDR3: CASSPMETSGYNEQFF.